This T cell receptor (beta chain) was retrieved from a study of blood T cell repertoires in COVID-19. In the study's own analysis: Reference gene primer amplification gave estimated nucleated cell counts. The method was immunoSEQ multiplex PCR; TCRdb's version includes in-frame clones alone and lacks a portion of them. The V and J calls and clone size come from that table; D and trimming were worked out from the DNA. In the table there are some 400,000 clones, about 90% of which are singletons. Germline-derived CDR1 and CDR2 are LNHDA and SQIVND (reference sequence). This CDR3 contains 16 residues. Trimming left V 5 bases short and J 3 bases short, with 17 bases between.

V gene TRBV19 combines with J gene TRBJ1-5; D possibly corresponds to TRBD1 (6 bases). Material: peripheral blood. The origin of this receptor is a man aged 18-30 years with active or convalescent COVID-19. Here the CDR3 reads CASSSTGSVNNQPQHF. CDR3 sequence (DNA): TGTGCCAGTAGTTCCACAGGGTCGGTCAACAATCAGCCCCAGCATTTT. Full variable domain (remainder filled in from reference TRBV19 and TRBJ1-5): DGGITQSPKYLFRKEGQNVTLSCEQNLNHDAMYWYRQDPGQGLRLIYYSQIVNDFQKGDIAEGYSVSREKKESFPLTVTSAQKNPTAFYLCASSSTGSVNNQPQHFGDGTRLSIL.